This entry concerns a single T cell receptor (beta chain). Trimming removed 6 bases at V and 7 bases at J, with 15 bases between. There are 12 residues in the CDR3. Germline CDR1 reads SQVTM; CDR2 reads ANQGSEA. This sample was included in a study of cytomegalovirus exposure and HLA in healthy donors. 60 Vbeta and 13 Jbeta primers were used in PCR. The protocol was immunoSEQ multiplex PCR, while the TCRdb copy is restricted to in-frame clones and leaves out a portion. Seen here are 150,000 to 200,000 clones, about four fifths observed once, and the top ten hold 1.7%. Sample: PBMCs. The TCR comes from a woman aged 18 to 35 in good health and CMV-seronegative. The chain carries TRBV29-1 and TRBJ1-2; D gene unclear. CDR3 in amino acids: CSVHFQEGGYTF. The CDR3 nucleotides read TGCAGCGTCCATTTCCAAGAGGGTGGCTACACCTTC.